Below, 16 T cell receptor beta chains from the same sample are listed, as sequenced in a study of T cell responses to AZD1222 COVID-19 vaccine. Sequencing used immunoSEQ multiplex PCR; TCRdb keeps in-frame clones, though not all of them. Of 200,000 to 250,000 clones detected, 90% to 95% appear once; the ten largest clones hold less than 1.2%. The input for sequencing was peripheral blood, taken on day 0 of MenACWY control vaccination. The receptors were sampled from an adult in good health.

The chain carries TRBV19 and TRBJ2-3, with 11 bases that match TRBD2. CDR1 and CDR2 (germline): LNHDA, SQIVND (reference sequence). Trimming cost V 4 bases and J 0 bases; bases outside gene matches: 3. CDR3 length equals 16 residues. CDR3 sequence reads: CASSTLAGGSTDTQYF. The CDR3 coding sequence is TGTGCCAGTAGTACCCTAGCGGGGGGAAGCACAGATACGCAGTATTTT.

There are a few counts of this clone. The gene calls are TRBV6-1 and TRBJ1-5; 10 positions match TRBD1. J lost 1 base, V lost 1 base, and 4 bases had no gene match. CDR1 MNHNS and CDR2 SASEGT come from the germline V gene. The CDR3 spans 17 residues. In nucleotides, the CDR3 is TGTGCCAGCAGTGAAGGGGACAGGGGCCTAAGCAATCAGCCCCAGCATTTT. Its translation: CASSEGDRGLSNQPQHF.

This clone was detected once. The chain recombines TRBV5-6 with TRBJ1-2, with D maybe TRBD1 (5 bases). The CDR3 has 13 amino acids. V was trimmed by 7 bases and J by 6 bases, leaving 16 bases between them. From germline, CDR1 is SGHDT and CDR2 YYEEEE. CDR3 sequence: CASLRWGSHGYTF. The DNA of the CDR3 is TGTGCCAGCCTTCGTTGGGGGTCCCATGGCTACACCTTC. Full variable domain (outside the CDR3, taken from reference TRBV5-6 and TRBJ1-2): DAGVTQSPTHLIKTRGQQVTLRCSPKSGHDTVSWYQQALGQGPQFIFQYYEEEERQRGNFPDRFSGHQFPNYSSELNVNALLLGDSALYLCASLRWGSHGYTFGSGTRLTVV.

Remarks on this clone: At one boundary the junction diverges from the germline segment, which might be a read error. DNA for the CDR3: TGTGCCAGCAGTAACTCTAGGGGGGGAAACTTC. Amino acids: CASSNSRGGNF. This chain connects TRBV6-1 to TRBJ2-5; D possibly corresponds to TRBD2 (7 bases). Germline lookup yields CDR1 MNHNS and CDR2 SASEGT. The CDR3 length is 11 residues.

V gene TRBV5-4 combines with J gene TRBJ1-2, with 9 positions matching TRBD1. The CDR3 consists of 14 residues. V gave up 6 bases and J gave up 3 bases; unmatched junction bases: 6. CDR1 and CDR2 from the germline V gene are SGHNT and YYREEE (reference sequence). The CDR3 DNA reads TGTGCCAGCAATCGGGACAGGGACCACTATGGCTACACCTTC. Its protein is CASNRDRDHYGYTF.

The J gene is TRBJ2-7, the V gene TRBV5-6; a possible D gene is TRBD2 (5 bases). CDR3 length equals 14 residues. Trimming removed 1 base from V and 3 bases from J, with 11 bases in between. CDR1 SGHDT and CDR2 YYEEEE come from the germline V gene. CDR3 nucleotide sequence: TGTGCCAGCAGCTTGTTGCCCGGGGACTACGAGCAGTACTTC. Its protein product is CASSLLPGDYEQYF.

The V gene is TRBV19, the J gene TRBJ1-6, with a tentative D call TRBD1 (5 bases). The V gene's germline CDR1 is LNHDA and CDR2 SQIVND (reference sequence). The CDR3 is 15 amino acids. Between the trimmed V and J ends, which lost 5 bases and 5 bases, there was a span of 13 bases. The CDR3 region is CASSGGRQDNSPLHF. In nucleotides, the CDR3 is TGTGCCAGTAGTGGGGGACGGCAGGATAATTCACCCCTCCACTTT.

The V gene is TRBV12-3 or TRBV12-4, the J gene TRBJ1-4, with TRBD1 matching 7 bases. The V segment lost 6 bases and the J segment 12 bases; nucleotides outside the gene matches: 10. The CDR3 covers 13 residues. This CDR3 is CASRPARGGELFF. The CDR3 DNA follows: TGTGCCAGCAGACCTGCCAGGGGGGGTGAACTGTTTTTT.

The J gene is TRBJ1-1, the V gene TRBV12-3 or TRBV12-4, with D maybe TRBD1 (6 bases). Trimming removed 9 bases at V and 11 bases at J, with 22 bases between. This CDR3 has 13 amino acids. The CDR3 DNA reads TGTGCCAGTTTCCTTTGGGGGGGGGCGACTGCTTTCTTT. Its translation: CASFLWGGATAFF.

The chain combines TRBV15 with TRBJ2-7; tentatively, D is TRBD1 (6 bases). The CDR3 is 15 amino acids. V gave up 4 bases and J gave up 3 bases, with 16 bases separating them. CDR1 is LNHNV and CDR2 is YYDKDF in the germline V gene (reference sequence). The CDR3 protein is CATSILGGRFYEQYF. CDR3 DNA sequence: TGTGCCACCAGCATCCTAGGGGGACGTTTCTACGAGCAGTACTTC.

The chain uses TRBV27 and TRBJ1-2; 7 positions agree with TRBD1. Germline V gives CDR1 MNHEY, CDR2 SMNVEV (reference sequence). Unmatched junction bases numbered 4, after V lost 7 bases and J lost 2 bases. The CDR3 contains 13 residues. The CDR3 loop reads CASKRTGNYGYTF. The DNA for the CDR3 is TGTGCCAGCAAGAGGACAGGCAACTATGGCTACACCTTC.

This clone was counted once. The chain carries TRBV18 and TRBJ1-2; 9 bases fit TRBD1. Germline-derived CDR1 and CDR2 are KGHSH and LQKENI. J gave up 3 bases and V 0 bases, and 2 bases lay outside the gene matches. The CDR3 covers 15 residues. CDR3 residues: CASSPPGQGYYGYTF. As DNA, the CDR3 is TGTGCCAGCTCACCACCGGGACAGGGTTACTATGGCTACACCTTC.

The J gene is TRBJ2-7, the V gene TRBV5-1; D possibly corresponds to TRBD1 (5 bases). The CDR3 loop spans 12 amino acids. The germline V gene encodes CDR1 SGHRS and CDR2 YFSETQ. V dropped 0 bases and J dropped 4 bases, with 5 bases sitting between them. The CDR3 region is CASSLEGYEQYF. The CDR3 DNA follows: TGCGCCAGCAGCTTGGAGGGGTACGAGCAGTACTTC.

V usage is TRBV5-1 and J usage is TRBJ1-4, with unresolved D. Deletions cut 1 base from V and 8 bases from J, with 6 bases between. The CDR3 has 12 amino acids. From germline, CDR1 is SGHRS and CDR2 YFSETQ. CDR3 nucleotide sequence: TGCGCCAGCAGCTTGATGGGGGAAAAACTGTTTTTT. It is translated as CASSLMGEKLFF.

The rearrangement uses TRBV25-1 and TRBJ1-1, with a weak D call TRBD1 (5 bases). This CDR3 has 13 residues. Germline-derived CDR1 and CDR2 are MGHDK and SYGVNS. Trimming left V 6 bases short and J 4 bases short, with 12 bases between. The CDR3 is CASRGGGTTEAFF. DNA of the CDR3: TGTGCCAGCAGGGGAGGAGGGACCACTGAAGCTTTCTTT. Using reference TRBV25-1 and TRBJ1-1 for the parts outside the CDR3, the full variable domain is EADIYQTPRYLVIGTGKKITLECSQTMGHDKMYWYQQDPGMELHLIHYSYGVNSTEKGDLSSESTVSRIRTEHFPLTLESARPSHTSQYLCASRGGGTTEAFFGQGTRLTVV.

This clone has a single count. The rearrangement uses TRBV28 and TRBJ1-1, with 8 positions matching TRBD1. The germline CDR1 and CDR2 sequences are MDHEN and SYDVKM. This CDR3 has 14 amino acids. V lost 3 bases to trimming and J lost 6 bases; unmatched junction nucleotides: 6. The CDR3 sequence: CASSFGQGGAEAFF. The DNA of the CDR3 is TGTGCCAGCAGTTTCGGACAGGGAGGCGCTGAAGCTTTCTTT.